What follows is one T cell receptor (beta chain) and its context. Regarding time point: after dendritic cell vaccination, including at tumor progression/relapse. This record belongs to a study of glioma-infiltrating T cells after dendritic cell vaccination. V was shortened by 4 bases and J by 8 bases, with 20 bases between the two germline ends. Germline V gives CDR1 MNHEY, CDR2 SVGAGI. The CDR3 covers 15 residues. Produced via immunoSEQ multiplex PCR; TCRdb's table is partial and in-frame only. The sample consists of approximately 99,000 clones, 75% to 90% of them appearing once. The sequenced sample was blood, obtained after dendritic cell vaccination. The rearrangement joins TRBV6-5 to TRBJ1-2; D might be TRBD1 (6 bases). This sequence originates from a human donor with glioblastoma. In DNA, the CDR3 is TGTGCCAGCAGTTCGCCCGGACAGCTCTATGTGGGCTACACCTTC. Protein: CASSSPGQLYVGYTF.